This record looks at one T cell receptor beta chain sequence and its context. Its antigen is not identified. Time point: newly diagnosed, previously untreated cHL patient sample. The data originate from a study of PD-1 blockade in classical Hodgkin lymphoma. Study results and limitations: Newly diagnosed patients had baseline TCR diversity that was reportedly lower than that of healthy donors. The drivers behind the repertoire differences, possibly disease activity or prior therapy, remain undefined.

V lost 0 bases and J lost 0, with 1 base in between. The germline V gene has CDR1 SGHAT and CDR2 FQNNGV. The CDR3 has 13 residues. Generated by immunoSEQ multiplex PCR, the TCRdb table keeps only in-frame clones and is missing some. This sample has approximately 70,000 clones; 93% occur once, and the top ten carry 2% to 3%. Specimen: peripheral blood mononuclear cells (PBMCs). The V gene is TRBV11-2, the J gene TRBJ2-3; no reliable D call. This receptor was identified in a human donor with classical Hodgkin lymphoma. The CDR3 spells CASSLESTDTQYF. The CDR3 coding sequence is TGTGCCAGCAGCTTAGAGAGCACAGATACGCAGTATTTT.